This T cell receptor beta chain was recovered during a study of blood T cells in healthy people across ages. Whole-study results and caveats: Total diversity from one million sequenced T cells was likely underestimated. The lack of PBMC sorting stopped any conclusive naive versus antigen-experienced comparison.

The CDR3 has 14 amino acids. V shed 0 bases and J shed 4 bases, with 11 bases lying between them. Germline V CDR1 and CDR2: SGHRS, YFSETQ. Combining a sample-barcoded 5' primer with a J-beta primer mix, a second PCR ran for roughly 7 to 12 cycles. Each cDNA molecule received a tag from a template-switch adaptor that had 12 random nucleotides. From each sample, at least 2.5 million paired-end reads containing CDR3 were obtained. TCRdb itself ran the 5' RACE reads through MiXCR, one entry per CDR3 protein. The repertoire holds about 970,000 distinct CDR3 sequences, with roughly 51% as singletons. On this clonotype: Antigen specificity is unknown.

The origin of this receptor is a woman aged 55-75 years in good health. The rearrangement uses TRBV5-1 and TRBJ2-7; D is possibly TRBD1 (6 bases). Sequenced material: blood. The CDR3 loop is CASSLGGHYYEQYF. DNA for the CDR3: TGCGCCAGCAGCTTGGGGGGGCATTATTACGAGCAGTACTTC.